Below are 26 T cell receptor beta chains sequenced from a single sample in a study of blood T cell repertoires in COVID-19. The table came from immunoSEQ multiplex PCR; TCRdb's copy has only in-frame clones and leaves some out. Seen here are about 150,000 clones, 88% observed once, and the top ten hold around 1.9%. The specimen was peripheral blood. Receptor source: a man between 50 and 59 years old who had recovered from COVID-19.

The V and J genes are TRBV19 and TRBJ2-5; the D gene is possibly TRBD1 (7 bases). Trimming shortened V by 10 bases and J by 7 bases, and 19 bases separated the two germline ends. The germline V gene has CDR1 LNHDA and CDR2 SQIVND (reference sequence). This CDR3 has 13 residues. The CDR3 spells CATKQGTEGTQYF. CDR3 DNA sequence: TGTGCCACTAAACAGGGGACTGAGGGGACCCAGTACTTC. Supplemented by reference TRBV19 and TRBJ2-5, the full variable domain reads DGGITQSPKYLFRKEGQNVTLSCEQNLNHDAMYWYRQDPGQGLRLIYYSQIVNDFQKGDIAEGYSVSREKKESFPLTVTSAQKNPTAFYLCATKQGTEGTQYFGPGTRLLVL.

V and J are TRBV14 and TRBJ1-6, with a possible D match to TRBD1 (6 bases). CDR1 and CDR2 (germline): SGHDN, FVKESK. The V end lost 0 bases, the J end lost 0 bases, and 12 bases lay between the germline ends. The CDR3 loop spans 18 amino acids. The CDR3 DNA is TGTGCCAGCAGCCAAGATGCCACAGGGAGCTCCTATAATTCACCCCTCCACTTT. Translating it yields CASSQDATGSSYNSPLHF.

The gene calls are TRBV10-3 and TRBJ1-1; 7 bases are shared with TRBD1. Germline CDR1 reads ENHRY; CDR2 reads SYGVKD. The CDR3 loop spans 14 amino acids. Losses at the gene ends were 2 bases for V and 1 base for J; bases not matched to a gene: 1. This CDR3 reads CAISERGPNTEAFF. In DNA form, the CDR3 reads TGTGCCATCAGTGAGAGGGGGCCGAACACTGAAGCTTTCTTT.

This sequence joins TRBV4-2 and TRBJ1-1, with D unclear. Trimming shortened V by 0 bases and J by 1 base, and 9 bases separated the two germline ends. The CDR3 loop spans 15 amino acids. The germline V gene has CDR1 LGHNA and CDR2 YNFKEQ. The CDR3 DNA reads TGTGCCAGCAGCCAAGAGGTCAGTCAGAACACTGAAGCTTTCTTT. This translates into CASSQEVSQNTEAFF.

The chain combines TRBV14 with TRBJ2-3; D unresolved. Germline V lookup: CDR1 SGHDN, CDR2 FVKESK. The CDR3 contains 17 residues. The germline V and J ends were trimmed by 1 base and 3 bases, with 17 bases remaining between them. CDR3 nucleotides: TGTGCCAGCAGCCAAGTCTGGCCGCCCCCTCCGACAGATACGCAGTATTTT. Translated: CASSQVWPPPPTDTQYF.

This chain uses TRBV2 with TRBJ2-2; the match to TRBD1 covers 7 bases. The junction had 11 bases not matched to a gene; V was cut back by 8 bases and J by 5 bases. Germline V gene lookup returns CDR1 SNHLY and CDR2 FYNNEI. The CDR3 is made up of 15 amino acids. The CDR3: CASGPRQGTTGELFF. The CDR3 DNA follows: TGTGCCAGCGGGCCGAGACAGGGAACGACCGGGGAGCTGTTTTTT.

The V and J genes are TRBV28 and TRBJ2-3; D not resolved. The V and J ends lost 5 bases and 2 bases respectively, with 5 bases between them. The germline CDR1 and CDR2 sequences are MDHEN and SYDVKM. CDR3 length: 12 residues. CDR3 sequence (DNA): TGTGCCAGCAGTCTAATCACAGATACGCAGTATTTT. As protein: CASSLITDTQYF.

To note about this clone: Other DNA sequences in the sample encode the same CDR3. This chain links TRBV7-2 with TRBJ1-3, with 8 bases aligning to TRBD1. Trimming at V came to 5 bases and at J to 1 base, leaving 1 base not matched to a gene. This CDR3 comprises 14 residues. Germline-derived CDR1 and CDR2 are SGHTA and FQGNSA. CDR3 nucleotides: TGTGCCAGCAGCCGGGACAGGTCTGGAAACACCATATATTTT. This encodes CASSRDRSGNTIYF.

In its sample, this clone was seen a few times. The chain recombines TRBV9 with TRBJ2-2, with TRBD1 identical over 8 bases. The CDR3 extends over 17 amino acids. V shed 4 bases, J shed 7 bases, and the junction held 15 bases outside the gene matches. Germline V gene sequence: CDR1 SGDLS, CDR2 YYNGEE. The CDR3 spells CASSPQGQGGPIGELFF. The CDR3 nucleotides are TGTGCCAGCAGCCCCCAAGGACAGGGAGGACCTATCGGGGAGCTGTTTTTT.

V is TRBV28 and J is TRBJ1-2; D unresolved. Germline V lookup: CDR1 MDHEN, CDR2 SYDVKM. This CDR3 has 12 residues. Between the trimmed V and J ends, which lost 5 bases and 8 bases, there was a span of 12 bases. The chain's CDR3 is CASSNPGRGYTF. The CDR3 DNA is TGTGCCAGCAGTAATCCCGGGAGAGGCTACACCTTC.

The chain uses TRBV6-5 and TRBJ1-6; D is possibly TRBD1 (6 bases). The CDR3 totals 15 residues. With 2 bases removed from V and 6 bases from J, the gap between germline ends came to 11 bases. Germline V lookup: CDR1 MNHEY, CDR2 SVGAGI. CDR3 sequence (DNA): TGTGCCAGCAGTTACCTCGGCAGGGGTAATTCACCCCTCCACTTT. This translates into CASSYLGRGNSPLHF.

This clone showed up just a few times. This chain links TRBV6-2 or TRBV6-3 with TRBJ2-7; D is possibly TRBD1 (6 bases). The germline V gene has CDR1 MNHEY and CDR2 SVGEGT. The CDR3 has 14 residues. V was shortened by 2 bases and J by 6 bases, with 14 bases between the two germline ends. The chain's CDR3 is CASSYPRDNGEQYF. The CDR3 nucleotides read TGTGCCAGCAGTTACCCCCGGGACAATGGCGAGCAGTACTTC.

CDR3 amino acids: CASSQTSGSAETQYF. The DNA of the CDR3 is TGTGCCAGCAGCCAGACTAGCGGGAGTGCCGAGACCCAGTACTTC. This sequence joins TRBV7-2 and TRBJ2-5, with 12 bases aligning to TRBD2. The germline V gene encodes CDR1 SGHTA and CDR2 FQGNSA. Trimming cost V 5 bases and J 5 bases; bases outside gene matches: 6. The CDR3 is made up of 15 amino acids.

V and J are TRBV4-1 and TRBJ1-4; 8 positions agree with TRBD1. CDR1 is MGHRA, CDR2 YSYEKL, per germline. The CDR3 spans 16 residues. V shed 0 bases and J 10 bases; nucleotides not matched to a gene: 10. CDR3 residues: CASSQESFQGAGKLFF. The CDR3 nucleotides read TGCGCCAGCAGCCAAGAATCGTTTCAGGGGGCAGGAAAACTGTTTTTT.

This chain connects TRBV12-5 to TRBJ2-7, with 7 bases aligning to TRBD2. The CDR3 consists of 13 residues. Trimming took 3 bases from V and 4 from J; bases not matched to a gene: 3. Germline CDR1 is LGHNT and CDR2 is FRNRAP. CDR3 residues: CASGLGRGYEQYF. Written as DNA, the CDR3 is TGTGCTAGTGGTTTAGGGCGGGGGTACGAGCAGTACTTC.

The chain uses TRBV7-2 and TRBJ2-5, with a possible D match to TRBD2 (5 bases). The CDR3 contains 15 residues. Germline assignment: CDR1 SGHTA and CDR2 FQGNSA. Trimming took 3 bases from V and 5 from J, leaving 16 bases between them. The CDR3 region is CASSLNTRARETQYF. The CDR3 coding sequence is TGTGCCAGCAGCTTGAATACGAGGGCGAGGGAGACCCAGTACTTC.

The gene calls are TRBV27 and TRBJ2-2; 7 nucleotides line up with TRBD2. Germline trimming cut 7 bases from V and 7 bases from J; bases unmatched to any gene: 12. Looked up from germline, CDR1 is MNHEY and CDR2 is SMNVEV (reference sequence). There are 15 residues in the CDR3. CDR3 sequence: CASTRGLDSGGELFF. The CDR3 DNA reads as TGTGCCAGCACCCGAGGACTAGATTCTGGCGGGGAGCTGTTTTTT.

The chain combines TRBV27 with TRBJ2-5; tentative D call: TRBD1 (5 bases). Germline-derived CDR1 and CDR2 are MNHEY and SMNVEV (reference sequence). The CDR3 runs 13 residues. The V and J ends lost 5 bases and 3 bases respectively, with 10 bases between them. The CDR3 protein is CASSPPGKETQYF. In nucleotides, the CDR3 is TGTGCCAGCAGTCCACCAGGGAAAGAGACCCAGTACTTC.

This clone was counted a single time. V is TRBV2 and J is TRBJ2-7; 7 bases map to TRBD1. Trimming took 8 bases from V and 2 from J; bases not matched to a gene: 12. Germline CDR1 SNHLY, CDR2 FYNNEI. This CDR3 has 15 amino acids. In nucleotides, the CDR3 is TGTGCCAGCCACGAGCAGGGGGTACCTCCCTACGAGCAGTACTTC. Translated, it gives CASHEQGVPPYEQYF. The variable domain in full, completed from reference TRBV2 and TRBJ2-7, reads EPEVTQTPSHQVTQMGQEVILRCVPISNHLYFYWYRQILGQKVEFLVSFYNNEISEKSEIFDDQFSVERPDGSNFTLKIRSTKLEDSAMYFCASHEQGVPPYEQYFGPGTRLTVT.

This CDR3 is CASSGSGARGGGYTF. The CDR3 nucleotides are TGTGCCAGCAGCGGATCCGGGGCCCGAGGGGGTGGCTACACCTTC. V usage is TRBV7-9 and J usage is TRBJ1-2; a weak D match, TRBD1 (6 bases). Germline CDR1 reads SEHNR; CDR2 reads FQNEAQ (reference sequence). The CDR3 consists of 15 residues. V lost 5 bases and J 7 bases, leaving 20 bases between the germline ends.

The J gene is TRBJ1-1, the V gene TRBV15; a possible D gene is TRBD1 (6 bases). This CDR3 has 12 residues. Looked up from germline, CDR1 is LNHNV and CDR2 is YYDKDF (reference sequence). V was trimmed by 5 bases and J by 8 bases, leaving 12 bases between them. The CDR3 DNA follows: TGTGCCACCAGCTTTGGACAGTCCGAAGCTTTCTTT. This encodes CATSFGQSEAFF.

The chain employs TRBV4-2 and TRBJ2-2, with D maybe TRBD1 (6 bases). Per the germline V gene, CDR1 is LGHNA and CDR2 is YNFKEQ. Deletions cut 1 base from V and 2 bases from J, with 11 bases between. This CDR3 has 16 amino acids. The DNA of the CDR3 is TGTGCCAGCAGCCAAGCCAGGGGCAGAAACACCGGGGAGCTGTTTTTT. Protein: CASSQARGRNTGELFF.

This sequence joins TRBV7-2 and TRBJ1-6; D is perhaps TRBD1 (5 bases). The V and J ends lost 3 bases and 5 bases respectively, with 8 bases between them. The germline V gene has CDR1 SGHTA and CDR2 FQGNSA. The CDR3 length is 14 residues. CDR3: CASSFRGNNSPLHF. CDR3 nucleotide sequence: TGTGCCAGCAGCTTTAGGGGCAATAATTCACCCCTCCACTTT.

This chain connects TRBV5-1 to TRBJ1-1; 9 bases map to TRBD1. Losses at the gene ends were 1 base for V and 4 bases for J; bases not matched to a gene: 11. The CDR3 contains 17 residues. Germline V gives CDR1 SGHRS, CDR2 YFSETQ. This chain's CDR3 is CASSLTGTGRISTEAFF. The CDR3 DNA reads TGCGCCAGCAGCTTGACCGGGACAGGGAGAATTAGCACTGAAGCTTTCTTT.

The chain couples TRBV27 to TRBJ1-5, with a tentative D call TRBD1 (6 bases). Germline values: CDR1 MNHEY, CDR2 SMNVEV (reference sequence). This CDR3 contains 14 residues. Between the trimmed V and J ends, which lost 5 bases and 4 bases, there was a span of 12 bases. CDR3 region: CASSTKQGNQPQHF. The CDR3 coding sequence is TGTGCCAGCAGTACAAAACAGGGAAATCAGCCCCAGCATTTT.

The rearrangement joins TRBV28 to TRBJ1-5, with D uncertain. This CDR3 comprises 14 residues. Trimming pared 2 bases from V and 6 bases from J, leaving 11 bases between. Germline values: CDR1 MDHEN, CDR2 SYDVKM. CDR3 bases: TGTGCCAGCAGTTTAGCCATGAGATTTCAGCCCCAGCATTTT. It codes for CASSLAMRFQPQHF.